The following is a T cell receptor beta chain sequence with its context. Its cognate antigen is unknown. The data originate from a study of cytomegalovirus exposure and HLA in healthy donors. Study-wide findings and caveats: Rarity characterized most TCR sequences, yet some public TCRs appeared in many donors.

Sequencing was performed with immunoSEQ multiplex PCR; in TCRdb, only in-frame clones are kept and a portion is missing. The top ten hold about 15% of the sample, which has 150,000 to 200,000 clones, about 85% seen once. Trimming cost V 4 bases and J 5 bases; bases outside gene matches: 14. Germline lookup yields CDR1 GTSNPN and CDR2 SVGIG (reference sequence). This CDR3 spans 16 amino acids. The sequencing input was PBMCs. This receptor was identified in a man aged 18 to 30 in good health and CMV-seropositive. J is TRBJ2-3 and V is TRBV30, with TRBD2 matching over 8 bases. This CDR3 is CAWIRRGLDIRDTQYF. The CDR3 region has the DNA TGTGCCTGGATACGCCGGGGACTAGACATAAGAGATACGCAGTATTTT.